This T cell receptor (beta chain) was obtained from a study of T cell changes during pregnancy in multiple sclerosis. The repertoire was sequenced with immunoSEQ multiplex PCR; TCRdb's copy has only in-frame clones and lacks some. The sample shows about 59,000 clones, about 91% of them seen only once. CDR3 length: 14 residues. Trimming took off 0 bases at V and 3 bases at J, with 9 bases between the two ends. The V gene's germline CDR1 is SGHTA and CDR2 FQGTGA. The origin of this receptor is a female donor with multiple sclerosis, enrolled in a pregnancy study. The chain is built from TRBV7-3 and TRBJ2-7; a possible D gene is TRBD2 (5 bases). Source: peripheral blood, taken before pregnancy. The CDR3 loop is CASSLTAGLYEQYF. For the CDR3, the DNA is TGTGCCAGCAGCTTAACGGCGGGCCTCTACGAGCAGTACTTC. The complete variable domain, with remaining parts taken from reference TRBV7-3 and TRBJ2-7, reads GAGVSQTPSNKVTEKGKYVELRCDPISGHTALYWYRQSLGQGPEFLIYFQGTGAADDSGLPNDRFFAVRPEGSVSTLKIQRTERGDSAVYLCASSLTAGLYEQYFGPGTRLTVT.